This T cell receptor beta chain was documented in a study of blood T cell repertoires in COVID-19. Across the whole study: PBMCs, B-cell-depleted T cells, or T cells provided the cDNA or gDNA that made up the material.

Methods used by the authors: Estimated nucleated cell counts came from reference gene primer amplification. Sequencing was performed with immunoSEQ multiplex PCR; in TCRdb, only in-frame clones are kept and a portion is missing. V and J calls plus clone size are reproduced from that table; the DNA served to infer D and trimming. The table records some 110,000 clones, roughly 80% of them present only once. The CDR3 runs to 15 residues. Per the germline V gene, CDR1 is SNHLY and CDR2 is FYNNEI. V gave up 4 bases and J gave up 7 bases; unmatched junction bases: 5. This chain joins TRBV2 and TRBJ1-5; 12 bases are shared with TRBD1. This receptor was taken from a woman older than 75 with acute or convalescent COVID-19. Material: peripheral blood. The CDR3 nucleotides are TGTGCCAGCAGTGCCGGGACAGGGGGCGAACAGCCCCAGCATTTT. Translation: CASSAGTGGEQPQHF.